One sample yielded the 23 T cell receptor beta chains listed below, sequenced in a study of T cell responses to AZD1222 COVID-19 vaccine. Using immunoSEQ multiplex PCR, the repertoire was profiled, and TCRdb retains in-frame clones only, with some absent. Altogether fewer than 130,000 clones are present, roughly nine tenths being singletons, with the ten largest covering roughly 2.5%. Sequencing used peripheral blood, obtained 28 days after the second AZD1222 dose. Receptor source: an adult who received the AZD1222 COVID-19 vaccine.

This chain uses TRBV4-1 with TRBJ2-5, with D unclear. This CDR3 is built from 14 residues. Germline CDR1 MGHRA, CDR2 YSYEKL. Trimming took off 0 bases at V and 4 bases at J, with 9 bases between the two ends. CDR3 region: CASSQDSAGETQYF. DNA of the CDR3: TGCGCCAGCAGCCAAGATTCGGCAGGAGAGACCCAGTACTTC.

The V gene is TRBV5-4, the J gene TRBJ2-3; 14 bases agree with TRBD2. The CDR3 length is 17 residues. V shed 0 bases and J 3 bases; nucleotides not matched to a gene: 3. Germline values: CDR1 SGHNT, CDR2 YYREEE (reference sequence). The CDR3 region is CASSLVGLAGATDTQYF. In nucleotides, the CDR3 is TGTGCCAGCAGCTTGGTGGGACTAGCGGGAGCTACAGATACGCAGTATTTT.

The chain couples TRBV2 to TRBJ1-1; 7 nucleotides match TRBD1. After removal of 4 bases from V and 10 bases from J, the junction contained 6 bases not matched to a gene. Germline V lookup: CDR1 SNHLY, CDR2 FYNNEI. The CDR3 runs to 12 residues. The CDR3 DNA follows: TGTGCCAGCAGTGGGGTCAGGGGGAGAGCTTTCTTT. As protein: CASSGVRGRAFF.

This chain uses TRBV24-1 with TRBJ2-2; 9 nucleotides match TRBD1. V shed 3 bases and J 6 bases; nucleotides not matched to a gene: 10. This CDR3 is 17 amino acids long. Per germline, CDR1 KGHDR and CDR2 SFDVKD. The CDR3 bases are TGTGCCACCAGTGATAACACCGGGACAGGGACTTCCGGGGAGCTGTTTTTT. Translating it yields CATSDNTGTGTSGELFF.

This clone turned up a few times. The J gene is TRBJ1-1, the V gene TRBV7-9, with D perhaps TRBD1 (6 bases). V lost 5 bases and J lost 5, with 12 bases in between. The CDR3 is 13 residues long. Germline V gene sequence: CDR1 SEHNR, CDR2 FQNEAQ (reference sequence). CDR3 sequence reads: CASSRTGWTEAFF. The CDR3 DNA reads TGTGCCAGCAGCCGTACAGGGTGGACTGAAGCTTTCTTT.

In its sample, this clone was seen a few times. The chain joins TRBV18 to TRBJ2-7; 9 bases are a match to TRBD1. This CDR3 comprises 14 residues. The trim removed 4 bases at V and 0 bases at J, leaving 1 base unmatched. Germline-derived CDR1 and CDR2 are KGHSH and LQKENI. CDR3 protein: CASSLDRGSYEQYF. The CDR3, as DNA: TGTGCCAGCTCACTGGACAGGGGCTCCTACGAGCAGTACTTC.

This chain uses TRBV6-5 with TRBJ2-7; D not certain. The CDR3 totals 14 residues. V dropped 6 bases and J dropped 0 bases, with 12 bases sitting between them. CDR1 is MNHEY and CDR2 is SVGAGI in the germline V gene. The CDR3 DNA is TGTGCCAGCAGGAGAGAACTGAACTCCTACGAGCAGTACTTC. Amino acid sequence: CASRRELNSYEQYF.

The V and J genes are TRBV28 and TRBJ1-4; the D is unclear. Germline CDR1 and CDR2: MDHEN and SYDVKM. There are 13 residues in the CDR3. Trimming took off 3 bases at V and 8 bases at J, with 10 bases between the two ends. The CDR3 is CASSFRTSEKLFF. CDR3 nucleotide sequence: TGTGCCAGCAGTTTTCGGACGTCCGAAAAACTGTTTTTT. The full variable domain, rest sourced from reference TRBV28 and TRBJ1-4, is DVKVTQSSRYLVKRTGEKVFLECVQDMDHENMFWYRQDPGLGLRLIYFSYDVKMKEKGDIPEGYSVSREKKERFSLILESASTNQTSMYLCASSFRTSEKLFFGSGTQLSVL.

The V and J genes are TRBV28 and TRBJ2-2; the D gene is possibly TRBD1 (5 bases). V lost 5 bases and J lost 4, with 11 bases in between. This CDR3 is built from 14 residues. The V gene's germline CDR1 is MDHEN and CDR2 SYDVKM. CDR3 coding DNA: TGTGCCAGCAGTACTACAAGGGGCACCGGGGAGCTGTTTTTT. Amino acids: CASSTTRGTGELFF.

This clone was counted between two and nine times. The V call is TRBV12-3 or TRBV12-4, the J call TRBJ1-6; no definite D call. Trimming left V 6 bases short and J 7 bases short, with 10 bases between. The CDR3 is 13 residues long. Here the CDR3 DNA reads TGTGCCAGCAGCTCGGGGTACAATTCACCCCTCCACTTT. This codes for CASSSGYNSPLHF.

The chain combines TRBV15 with TRBJ2-7; 8 bases align to TRBD1. Germline CDR1 and CDR2: LNHNV and YYDKDF (reference sequence). V lost 6 bases, J lost 3 bases, and 10 bases stayed unmatched. The CDR3 sequence is 15 residues long. CDR3 sequence reads: CATSLSGTGNYEQYF. CDR3 nucleotide sequence: TGTGCCACCAGTCTATCCGGGACAGGTAACTACGAGCAGTACTTC.

This clone was seen only once. CDR3 nucleotide sequence: TGCAGTGCTAGTTCAAGGACTAGCGGGAGGATCCCCTACGAGCAGTACTTC. It codes for CSASSRTSGRIPYEQYF. The chain uses TRBV20-1 and TRBJ2-7; 14 nucleotides line up with TRBD2. This CDR3 comprises 17 residues. V trimming: 3 bases; J trimming: 2 bases; junction bases outside the gene matches: 9. The germline CDR1 and CDR2 sequences are DFQATT and SNEGSKA (reference sequence).

A note on this clone: Other DNA sequences in the same sample also yield this CDR3. J is TRBJ1-5 and V is TRBV6-2 or TRBV6-3, with unresolved D. The CDR3 length is 14 residues. The germline gives CDR1 MNHEY, CDR2 SVGEGT. V gave up 2 bases and J gave up 0 bases, with 5 bases separating them. CDR3 protein: CASSYAGSNQPQHF. The CDR3 bases are TGTGCCAGCAGTTACGCAGGTAGCAATCAGCCCCAGCATTTT.

This clone was seen once. The gene calls are TRBV7-9 and TRBJ1-1; unclear D gene. Germline lookup yields CDR1 SEHNR and CDR2 FQNEAQ (reference sequence). V was pared by 2 bases and J by 7 bases, with 17 bases between. This CDR3 region has 15 residues. The CDR3 DNA sequence: TGTGCCAGCAGCTTAAGTTCGGGCGTAGGACTTGAAGCTTTCTTT. As protein: CASSLSSGVGLEAFF.

The DNA of the CDR3 is TGTGCCAGCAGTTCCAACTTTGGTCGGGGAAAGGACAATGAGCAGTTCTTC. As protein: CASSSNFGRGKDNEQFF. This sequence joins TRBV28 and TRBJ2-1; D might be TRBD2 (5 bases). The V gene's germline CDR1 is MDHEN and CDR2 SYDVKM. V lost 4 bases and J 5 bases, leaving 21 bases between the germline ends. This CDR3 has 17 residues.

This clone was seen a single time. The genes are TRBV27 and TRBJ1-1; weak D call: TRBD1 (5 bases). V was clipped by 2 bases and J by 5 bases, with 18 bases between them. Germline V gene data show CDR1 as MNHEY and CDR2 as SMNVEV (reference sequence). The CDR3 contains 16 residues. CDR3 in DNA: TGTGCCAGCAGTTTAAGGAGAGCGTCAGGGTTTACTGAAGCTTTCTTT. Its translation: CASSLRRASGFTEAFF.

This sequence joins TRBV4-3 and TRBJ2-1; the match to TRBD2 covers 7 bases. The V gene's germline CDR1 is LGHNA and CDR2 YSLEER. The V gene end was trimmed by 0 bases and the J gene end by 4 bases; junction bases not matched to a gene: 6. CDR3 length equals 16 residues. The CDR3 sequence is CASSQDEGGGYNEQFF. The CDR3 nucleotides read TGCGCCAGCAGCCAAGATGAGGGCGGGGGATACAATGAGCAGTTCTTC.

V is TRBV10-3 and J is TRBJ2-1; TRBD1 aligns across 9 bases. Germline lookup yields CDR1 ENHRY and CDR2 SYGVKD. CDR3 size: 16 residues. Trimming removed 0 bases from V and 3 bases from J; junction bases left unmatched: 3. The CDR3 DNA reads as TGTGCCATCAGTGAGTCCCGGACAGGGGACTACAATGAGCAGTTCTTC. Its translation: CAISESRTGDYNEQFF.

The chain's CDR3 is CASSQRDRAYGNTIYF. The CDR3 DNA reads as TGTGCCAGCAGCCAGAGGGACAGGGCGTATGGAAACACCATATATTTT. The chain is built from TRBV3-1 (or the pseudogene TRBV3-2) and TRBJ1-3, with TRBD1 matching over 9 bases. Germline values: CDR1 LGHDT, CDR2 YNNKEL (reference sequence). CDR3 length: 16 amino acids. With V trimmed by 3 bases and J by 3 bases, 6 bases remained unmatched.

The table lists this clone with a count of one. This chain connects TRBV9 to TRBJ1-2; TRBD1 aligns across 7 bases. The CDR3 spans 16 residues. Germline loops: CDR1 SGDLS, CDR2 YYNGEE. Unmatched junction bases numbered 15, after V lost 4 bases and J lost 6 bases. CDR3 sequence (DNA): TGTGCCAGCAGCCACTCTCAGGAGGGACAGTCTGATGGCTACACCTTC. This gives the protein CASSHSQEGQSDGYTF.

This sequence joins TRBV5-4 and TRBJ2-6, with D possibly TRBD1 on 5 matching bases. CDR1 and CDR2 from the germline V gene are SGHNT and YYREEE (reference sequence). The CDR3 sequence is 15 residues long. V was trimmed by 2 bases and J by 3 bases, leaving 9 bases between them. The CDR3 DNA reads TGTGCCAGCAGCTTCCAGGGTAGTGGGGCCAACGTCCTGACTTTC. It yields the protein CASSFQGSGANVLTF.

The chain recombines TRBV7-6 with TRBJ2-5; TRBD2 matches 8 bases. The CDR3 runs 16 residues. Germline CDR1 SGHVS, CDR2 FNYEAQ. Trimming cost V 1 base and J 0 bases; bases outside gene matches: 4. DNA for the CDR3: TGTGCCAGCAGCTTAGGGACGGGAGGGTACCAAGAGACCCAGTACTTC. Amino acids: CASSLGTGGYQETQYF.

The chain has TRBV14 and TRBJ1-4; tentatively, D is TRBD1 (6 bases). The V end lost 2 bases, the J end lost 7 bases, and 17 bases lay between the germline ends. This CDR3 has 16 residues. In germline, CDR1 is SGHDN, CDR2 FVKESK. The CDR3 nucleotides read TGTGCCAGCAGCCAAACCCATGGGGGGCTTGGTGAAAAACTGTTTTTT. Its protein is CASSQTHGGLGEKLFF.